The clone carrying this T cell receptor (beta chain) has at least ten counts. Its antigen is not identified. The data were taken from a study of T-cell reconstitution after alpha-beta-depleted transplantation in children. Study conclusions and caveats: About two months after transplant, alpha-beta T cells reportedly came from several hundred expanded graft clones. T-cell counts and diversity at one year post-transplant came mainly from newly produced T cells. At day 60, the high TCRbeta diversity found in some patients originated from recipient T cells and thymic progenitors that had survived.

CDR1 LGHDT and CDR2 YNNKEL come from the germline V gene (reference sequence). The CDR3 runs 17 residues. V was shortened by 0 bases and J by 0 bases, with 13 bases between the two germline ends. Unique molecular identifiers were incorporated when the TCRbeta library was constructed. TCRdb reanalysed the PCR reads using MiXCR and keeps one entry per CDR3 protein. Of roughly 66,000 distinct CDR3 sequences in the sample, over 4.5% were seen once. The sequence was obtained from a boy younger than two who had a stem cell transplant for acute myeloid leukemia, so the T cells may come from the graft donor. The chain combines TRBV3-1 with TRBJ2-3; no reliable D call. This specimen consisted of PBMCs, mostly from graft donor cells, obtained 180 days after TCRalphabeta/CD19-depleted stem cell transplant. This CDR3 is CASSQENGALSTDTQYF. The CDR3 DNA reads as TGTGCCAGCAGCCAAGAAAATGGTGCCCTTAGCACAGATACGCAGTATTTT.